Listed below are T cell receptor beta chains from one sample, sequenced in a study of tumor T cells in aggressive B-cell lymphoma. TCRdb's copy holds only in-frame clones and misses some; the assay was immunoSEQ multiplex PCR. The repertoire includes about 5,100 clones, roughly 94% of them detected once, and 3% to 4.5% sits in the top ten. The specimen was tumor tissue. These receptors came from an adult with diffuse large B cell lymphoma. The CDR3 runs from the conserved cysteine through the conserved F or W. The D gene is left open where the match is weak. The size of a clone is reported for some rows only, either as once, few or many, or as a class for expanded clones.

CDR3 protein,CDR3 DNA,V gene,J gene,D gene,clone size
CASSLETGVDTQYF,TGCGCCAGCAGCTTGGAAACAGGAGTGGATACGCAGTATTTT,TRBV5-1,TRBJ2-3,.,.
CASRPYRGTATGELFF,TGTGCCAGCAGGCCCTACCGTGGGACAGCTACCGGGGAGCTGTTTTTT,TRBV28,TRBJ2-2,TRBD1,.
CATRGTSGYNEQFF,TGTGCCACCAGAGGGACTAGCGGCTACAATGAGCAGTTCTTC,TRBV27,TRBJ2-1,TRBD2,.
CASSSPGSSTDTQYF,TGTGCCAGCAGCTCCCCGGGTTCTAGCACAGATACGCAGTATTTT,TRBV7-9,TRBJ2-3,.,once
CASSPPEGTTFLYGYTF,TGTGCCAGCTCGCCACCCGAAGGGACAACTTTTCTCTATGGCTACACCTTC,TRBV18,TRBJ1-2,.,.
CASNGKYNTEAFF,TGTGCCAGCAACGGGAAATATAACACTGAAGCTTTCTTT,TRBV6-5,TRBJ1-1,.,.
CASSLGGTGYEQYF,TGTGCCAGCAGCCTCGGGGGGACAGGCTACGAGCAGTACTTC,TRBV7-7,TRBJ2-7,.,.
CASSESGTNYGYTF,TGTGCCAGCAGTGAAAGTGGCACCAACTATGGCTACACCTTC,TRBV2,TRBJ1-2,.,.
CASSSRQGGEQFF,TGCGCCAGCAGCTCCCGACAGGGTGGGGAGCAGTTCTTC,TRBV5-1,TRBJ2-1,TRBD1,.
CASRNHGAQETQYF,TGTGCCAGCAGAAACCACGGAGCGCAAGAGACCCAGTACTTC,TRBV7-2,TRBJ2-5,.,.
CATSAGAGDLDTQYF,TGTGCCACCAGCGCGGGAGCGGGAGACCTAGATACGCAGTATTTT,TRBV15,TRBJ2-3,TRBD2,.
CASSTGSYGDTGELFF,TGTGCCAGCTCCACAGGGTCCTATGGGGACACCGGGGAGCTGTTTTTT,TRBV18,TRBJ2-2,.,.
CASSLDRSSYNEQFF,TGTGCCAGCAGCTTAGACAGGAGCTCCTACAATGAGCAGTTCTTC,TRBV7-2,TRBJ2-1,.,.
CASSWGGGGELFF,TGTGCCAGTAGTTGGGGGGGCGGCGGGGAGCTGTTTTTT,TRBV19,TRBJ2-2,.,.
CAISLQGGLTYNEQFF,TGTGCCATCAGTTTACAGGGGGGCCTCACCTACAATGAGCAGTTCTTC,TRBV10-3,TRBJ2-1,TRBD1,.
CASSQSDLGGTMNTEAFF,TGTGCCAGCAGTCAATCGGACTTAGGGGGCACCATGAACACTGAAGCTTTCTTT,TRBV7-9,TRBJ1-1,TRBD1,few
CASSRDRGAGGYTF,TGTGCCAGCTCCCGGGACAGGGGCGCCGGGGGCTACACCTTC,TRBV18,TRBJ1-2,TRBD1,.
CASSPGGSYEQYF,TGTGCCAGCTCACCAGGGGGGTCCTACGAGCAGTACTTC,TRBV18,TRBJ2-7,.,.
CASSLGLAGDTQYF,TGCGCCAGCAGCCTGGGACTAGCTGGTGATACGCAGTATTTT,TRBV4-1,TRBJ2-3,TRBD2,.
CASSVWAGEGDTQYF,TGTGCCAGCAGCGTATGGGCGGGGGAGGGAGATACGCAGTATTTT,TRBV9,TRBJ2-3,TRBD2,.
CASSLSRNREIWTDTQYF,TGTGCCAGCAGCTTATCACGCAACAGGGAGATTTGGACAGATACGCAGTATTTT,TRBV7-2,TRBJ2-3,.,.
CASSRGTVDTGELFF,TGTGCCAGCAGCCGCGGGACGGTAGACACCGGGGAGCTGTTTTTT,TRBV7-3,TRBJ2-2,.,once
CSATLGAPGYTF,TGCAGCGCCACGTTGGGGGCGCCGGGCTACACCTTC,TRBV29-1,TRBJ1-2,.,.
CASSRQGGQAFF,TGTGCCAGCAGCAGACAGGGTGGGCAAGCTTTCTTT,TRBV9,TRBJ1-1,TRBD1,once
CATNRGREKLFF,TGTGCCACAAACAGGGGAAGGGAAAAACTGTTTTTT,TRBV25-1,TRBJ1-4,TRBD1,.
CASSLRQGGGEAFF,TGTGCCAGCAGCTTGAGACAGGGAGGAGGTGAAGCTTTCTTT,TRBV7-2,TRBJ1-1,TRBD1,.
CASLPLRADYYEQYF,TGTGCCAGCCTCCCCTTACGAGCGGACTACTACGAGCAGTACTTC,TRBV28,TRBJ2-7,.,.
CASSLAGSLQETQYF,TGTGCCAGCAGCCTAGCGGGGTCCTTACAAGAGACCCAGTACTTC,TRBV28,TRBJ2-5,TRBD2,once
CASSQGSLSSYNEQFF,TGCGCCAGCAGCCAAGGTTCTCTGAGCTCCTACAATGAGCAGTTCTTC,TRBV4-3,TRBJ2-1,.,.
CASSFGGTSYEQYF,TGTGCCAGCAGCTTTGGCGGGACTAGCTACGAGCAGTACTTC,TRBV7-2,TRBJ2-7,TRBD2,.
CASSEQFPSFF,TGTGCCAGCAGTGAACAGTTCCCCTCATTCTTC,TRBV2,TRBJ2-1,.,.
CASSLVSRESYEQYF,TGTGCCAGCAGCTTAGTTTCCCGGGAGAGCTACGAGCAGTACTTC,TRBV7-3,TRBJ2-7,.,.
CASSDSGTGYNYGYTF,TGTGCCAGCAGCGATTCCGGGACAGGGTATAACTATGGCTACACCTTC,TRBV27,TRBJ1-2,TRBD1,.
CASSLGTGGYEQYF,TGTGCCAGCAGCTTGGGGACAGGGGGTTACGAGCAGTACTTC,TRBV5-4,TRBJ2-7,TRBD1,.
CASSPLGVGEQFF,TGTGCCAGCAGTCCCCTTGGAGTCGGTGAGCAGTTCTTC,TRBV28,TRBJ2-1,.,.
CASTSSGMGDTQYF,TGCGCCAGCACCAGTAGCGGGATGGGAGATACGCAGTATTTT,TRBV4-1,TRBJ2-3,TRBD2,.
CASRAEGKGATEQFF,TGTGCCAGTAGGGCTGAGGGCAAGGGGGCAACTGAGCAGTTCTTC,TRBV19,TRBJ2-1,TRBD1,.
CASSQYLNQPQHF,TGCGCCAGCAGCCAATATCTGAATCAGCCCCAGCATTTT,TRBV4-1,TRBJ1-5,.,.
CASSMIGATNTEAFF,TGTGCCAGTAGTATGATAGGGGCGACGAACACTGAAGCTTTCTTT,TRBV19,TRBJ1-1,.,.
CASSRDRSSYEQYF,TGTGCCAGCAGCCGGGACAGGAGCTCCTACGAGCAGTACTTC,TRBV6-5,TRBJ2-7,TRBD1,.
CASRRTTTGGEYGYTF,TGCGCCAGCAGACGGACGACGACAGGGGGCGAGTATGGCTACACCTTC,TRBV4-3,TRBJ1-2,TRBD1,.
CASSLNRGLGYNEQFF,TGTGCCAGCAGTTTGAACAGGGGTCTAGGGTACAATGAGCAGTTCTTC,TRBV27,TRBJ2-1,TRBD1,.
CASSQEMGSMNTGELFF,TGTGCCAGCAGCCAAGAAATGGGCAGCATGAACACCGGGGAGCTGTTTTTT,TRBV4-2,TRBJ2-2,.,.
CASSLLGQGGSEQYF,TGTGCCAGCAGTCTGTTGGGGCAGGGCGGTAGCGAGCAGTACTTC,TRBV27,TRBJ2-7,.,.
CASSLGQQYNLPLHF,TGTGCCAGCAGCTTGGGACAGCAGTATAATTTACCCCTCCACTTT,TRBV5-4,TRBJ1-6,.,.
CASSLGQASTEAFF,TGTGCCAGCTCACTGGGACAGGCGAGCACTGAAGCTTTCTTT,TRBV18,TRBJ1-1,TRBD1,.
CASSFSGRAQETQYF,TGTGCCAGCAGTTTTAGCGGGAGGGCCCAAGAGACCCAGTACTTC,TRBV27,TRBJ2-5,TRBD2,.
CASSLIDRGPYEQYF,TGTGCCAGCAGCCTAATTGACAGGGGTCCCTACGAGCAGTACTTC,TRBV7-9,TRBJ2-7,TRBD1,.
CASSLGLVAGGATDTQYF,TGCGCCAGCAGCTTGGGGCTGGTAGCGGGGGGAGCCACAGATACGCAGTATTTT,TRBV5-1,TRBJ2-3,TRBD2,.
CSVAGGQGPTYEQYF,TGCAGCGTTGCGGGGGGACAGGGGCCAACCTACGAGCAGTACTTC,TRBV29-1,TRBJ2-7,TRBD1,once
CAGGQQGSEAFF,TGTGCCGGCGGCCAACAGGGATCTGAAGCTTTCTTT,TRBV19,TRBJ1-1,.,.